These 15 T cell receptor beta chains came from one sample sequenced in a study of cytomegalovirus exposure and HLA in healthy donors (dated by TCRdb to the late 2010s). Library prep was done by the immunoSEQ multiplex PCR assay. TCRdb stores this immuneACCESS table with in-frame sequences only. Part of the clones is absent; in the studies checked, under half of the shortfall reflects unresolved V genes, and no reason is known for the rest. A total of fewer than 95,000 clones appear in this sample, 84% of them only once. Together, the top ten hold 12% of the sample. What was sequenced was PBMCs. The receptor set was obtained from a young woman in good health and CMV-seropositive.

The rearrangement joins TRBV6-1 to TRBJ2-1, with TRBD2 as a possible D gene (6 bases). Germline V CDR1 and CDR2: MNHNS, SASEGT. The CDR3 has 14 residues. V lost 3 bases to trimming and J lost 4 bases, with 10 bases between them. DNA of the CDR3: TGTGCCAGCAGTGACGCGGGACGGTACAATGAGCAGTTCTTC. This translates into CASSDAGRYNEQFF.

In its sample, this clone was seen once. V and J are TRBV5-6 and TRBJ1-4; D is unclear. The germline V and J ends were trimmed by 0 bases and 8 bases, with 5 bases remaining between them. This CDR3 has 12 residues. Germline CDR1 SGHDT, CDR2 YYEEEE. CDR3 sequence: CASSLEEEKLFF. CDR3 DNA sequence: TGTGCCAGCAGCTTGGAAGAGGAAAAACTGTTTTTT.

This clone was picked up a small number of times. This sequence joins TRBV18 and TRBJ1-6; TRBD1 aligns across 7 bases. The CDR3 is 13 amino acids. Trimming cost V 5 bases and J 6 bases; bases outside gene matches: 1. Germline CDR1 is KGHSH and CDR2 is LQKENI. DNA for the CDR3: TGTGCCAGCTCAGGGGACAGTAATTCACCCCTCCACTTT. Amino acid sequence: CASSGDSNSPLHF. Complete variable domain (other parts from reference TRBV18 and TRBJ1-6): NAGVMQNPRHLVRRRGQEARLRCSPMKGHSHVYWYRQLPEEGLKFMVYLQKENIIDESGMPKERFSAEFPKEGPSILRIQQVVRGDSAAYFCASSGDSNSPLHFGNGTRLTVT.

The chain recombines TRBV7-9 with TRBJ2-7; D might be TRBD1 (7 bases). CDR3 length equals 16 residues. The germline V gene has CDR1 SEHNR and CDR2 FQNEAQ (reference sequence). Trimming took 5 bases from V and 2 from J, leaving 19 bases between them. The CDR3, as DNA: TGTGCCAGCAGCGATTTGGCGGAGGGGGCTCCCTACGAGCAGTACTTC. Amino acid sequence: CASSDLAEGAPYEQYF. The full variable domain, in which reference TRBV7-9 and TRBJ2-7 provide the parts outside the CDR3, is DTGVSQNPRHKITKRGQNVTFRCDPISEHNRLYWYRQTLGQGPEFLTYFQNEAQLEKSRLLSDRFSAERPKGSFSTLEIQRTEQGDSAMYLCASSDLAEGAPYEQYFGPGTRLTVT.

This clone has at least ten counts. This chain connects TRBV2 to TRBJ2-5; possibly TRBD2 for D (6 bases). V was clipped by 3 bases and J by 3 bases, with 11 bases between them. Germline V gene lookup returns CDR1 SNHLY and CDR2 FYNNEI. The CDR3 extends over 14 amino acids. The CDR3 DNA reads as TGTGCCAGCAGTGAGGAGGGAAGAGAAGAGACCCAGTACTTC. Its protein is CASSEEGREETQYF.

This sequence joins TRBV5-8 and TRBJ2-7; D not certain. Germline CDR1 and CDR2: SGHTS and YDEGEE. Deletions cut 6 bases from V and 9 bases from J, with 16 bases between. CDR3 length equals 12 residues. CDR3 amino acids: CASTNSGGVQYF. DNA of the CDR3: TGTGCCAGCACCAACTCGGGTGGTGTGCAGTACTTC.

The chain is built from TRBV6-1 and TRBJ1-6; 7 positions match TRBD1. Trimming took 4 bases from V and 10 from J; bases not matched to a gene: 4. The CDR3 contains 13 residues. Germline V gene lookup returns CDR1 MNHNS and CDR2 SASEGT. For the CDR3, the DNA is TGTGCCAGCAGTGGACAGGGAGACTCACCCCTCCACTTT. It yields the protein CASSGQGDSPLHF.

The genes are TRBV11-2 and TRBJ2-7, with D maybe TRBD2 (7 bases). CDR1 SGHAT and CDR2 FQNNGV come from the germline V gene. This CDR3 has 15 amino acids. V was clipped by 1 base and J by 3 bases, with 13 bases between them. DNA of the CDR3: TGTGCCAGCAGCTTAGGGGGGGGCCGTCACTACGAGCAGTACTTC. Protein sequence: CASSLGGGRHYEQYF.

Only a few counts were recorded for this clone. CDR3 nucleotide sequence: TGTGCCAGCTCACCGACTAGTTCCTCGGAGACCCAGTACTTC. Protein sequence: CASSPTSSSETQYF. This rearrangement joins TRBV18 to TRBJ2-5, with D tentatively TRBD2 (6 bases). The germline gives CDR1 KGHSH, CDR2 LQKENI. V was pared by 3 bases and J by 5 bases, with 13 bases between. The CDR3 totals 14 residues.

The count of this clone is one. V usage is TRBV7-9 and J usage is TRBJ2-2, with 10 positions matching TRBD2. In germline, CDR1 is SEHNR, CDR2 FQNEAQ (reference sequence). This CDR3 contains 17 residues. Trimming removed 1 base from V and 4 bases from J; junction bases left unmatched: 6. The DNA for the CDR3 is TGTGCCAGCAGCTTAGGATCTAGCGGGGGCACCACCGGGGAGCTGTTTTTT. This translates into CASSLGSSGGTTGELFF.

The chain uses TRBV10-3 and TRBJ2-5; weak D call: TRBD1 (6 bases). This CDR3 spans 16 amino acids. The germline V gene encodes CDR1 ENHRY and CDR2 SYGVKD. The ends were cut back, 1 base at V and 4 bases at J, with 16 bases in the middle. Here the CDR3 reads CAISEFPRLQGETQYF. The CDR3 nucleotides are TGTGCCATCAGTGAGTTCCCTCGCCTACAGGGAGAGACCCAGTACTTC.

This chain connects TRBV28 to TRBJ1-6; 8 positions match TRBD1. Germline-derived CDR1 and CDR2 are MDHEN and SYDVKM. CDR3 length equals 15 residues. V lost 3 bases, J lost 9 bases, and 7 bases stayed unmatched. CDR3 sequence (DNA): TGTGCCAGCAGTTTGGACAGGGCCCAGGGTTCACCCCTCCACTTT. It encodes CASSLDRAQGSPLHF.

This rearrangement joins TRBV18 to TRBJ1-2, with D possibly being TRBD1 (5 bases). From germline, CDR1 is KGHSH and CDR2 LQKENI. This CDR3 spans 15 amino acids. V was shortened by 4 bases and J by 0 bases, with 12 bases between the two germline ends. The CDR3 spells CASSQMTETNYGYTF. In nucleotides, the CDR3 is TGTGCCAGCTCACAGATGACAGAGACTAACTATGGCTACACCTTC.

The CDR3 DNA reads TGCGCCAGCAGCCAAGATCGTTTGGGACAGGGGGCCGATGGCTACACCTTC. It translates to CASSQDRLGQGADGYTF. This sequence joins TRBV4-1 and TRBJ1-2; 12 bases agree with TRBD1. Germline V lookup: CDR1 MGHRA, CDR2 YSYEKL. The CDR3 has 17 amino acids. The J segment lost 6 bases and the V segment lost 0 bases, leaving 8 bases of the junction unmatched.

J is TRBJ2-2 and V is TRBV9; a weak D match, TRBD2 (5 bases). The CDR3 is made up of 16 amino acids. The germline V gene encodes CDR1 SGDLS and CDR2 YYNGEE. The germline V and J ends were trimmed by 0 bases and 5 bases, with 14 bases remaining between them. The CDR3 region is CASSVDGLPTTGELFF. CDR3 nucleotides: TGTGCCAGCAGCGTAGATGGACTCCCGACGACCGGGGAGCTGTTTTTT.